The present T cell receptor beta chain was sequenced within a study of blood T cells in healthy people across ages. Trimming cost V 7 bases and J 6 bases; bases outside gene matches: 6. CDR1 is DFQATT and CDR2 is SNEGSKA in the germline V gene (reference sequence). This CDR3 has 13 residues. This clonotype was seen a handful of times. Combining a sample-barcoded 5' primer with a J-beta primer mix, a second PCR ran for roughly 6 to 11 cycles. From the 5' RACE reads, TCRdb called clonotypes with MiXCR, one entry per CDR3 protein. In the table there are 800,000 to 950,000 distinct CDR3 sequences, approximately 32% of which are singletons. A further study also used this sample, focusing on T cells of mothers and their children.

The chain combines TRBV20-1 with TRBJ1-6; TRBD1 matches at 7 bases. The clonotype was recovered from a woman aged 40 to 50 in good health. Sequencing input: blood. CDR3 bases: TGCAGTGGCGCCGGGACAGTTAATTCACCCCTCCACTTT. Protein sequence: CSGAGTVNSPLHF.